A selection of T cell receptor beta chains follows, all from one sample in a study of blood T cells in healthy people across ages. MiXCR, applied by TCRdb to the 5' RACE reads, yields one record per CDR3 protein. The profile shows about 580,000 distinct CDR3 sequences, around half of them singletons. The specimen sequenced was blood. The receptors were sampled from a man older than 75 in good health. CDR3s include the opening cysteine and the closing phenylalanine or tryptophan. A D gene is named only where the DNA matches it firmly. The listing skips clone size in some rows; elsewhere it reads once, few, many or a size class.

d_gene,abundance,v_gene,j_gene,CDR3nt,CDR3aa
-,-,TRBV12-3/TRBV12-4,TRBJ2-3,TGTGCCAGGATAAGCGCGTGCCGGCAGTATTTT,CARISACRQYF
-,few,TRBV7-2,TRBJ2-3,TGTGCCAGCAGCCCCGGTACGGGACCTAGCACAGATACGCAGTATTTT,CASSPGTGPSTDTQYF
TRBD1,-,TRBV5-1,TRBJ2-7,TGCGCCAGCAGCTCCACAGGGGCCCTCTCCTACGAGCAGTACTTC,CASSSTGALSYEQYF
TRBD2,few,TRBV7-2,TRBJ2-3,TGTGCCAGCAAGCGGGGGGGCCGCGATACGCAGTATTTT,CASKRGGRDTQYF
-,-,TRBV7-2,TRBJ2-2,TGTGCCAGCAGCTTATCGGTAGTGAACACCGGGGAGCTGTTTTTT,CASSLSVVNTGELFF
-,-,TRBV7-2,TRBJ2-4,TGTGCCAGCAGCTTAATCCCAGGGGAGGTAAACATTCAGTACTTC,CASSLIPGEVNIQYF
TRBD2,-,TRBV9,TRBJ2-5,TGTACCAGCAGCGTAGCCGCGGGAGTGCAGGAGACCCAGTACTTC,CTSSVAAGVQETQYF
-,-,TRBV5-5,TRBJ1-1,TGTGCCAGCAGCCGGGACGGGGCCACTGAAGCTTTCTTT,CASSRDGATEAFF
TRBD1,-,TRBV10-3,TRBJ2-1,TGTGCCATAAGGACAGGGGGTGGTAAGCAGTTCTTC,CAIRTGGGKQFF
TRBD1,many,TRBV7-2,TRBJ2-3,TGTGCCAGCAGCTTAGCCGGACAGGTCACAGATACGCAGTATTTT,CASSLAGQVTDTQYF
-,-,TRBV20-1,TRBJ2-1,TGCAGTGCGCTCACAGGGAACTCCTACAATGAGCAGTTCTTC,CSALTGNSYNEQFF
-,-,TRBV4-1,TRBJ1-6,TGCGCCAGCAGCCCTGACCCCATAACGAGTTTCTCACCCCTCCACTTT,CASSPDPITSFSPLHF
-,-,TRBV29-1,TRBJ1-1,TGCAGCGCCCGGGACACTCTTGGAACTGAAGCTTTCTTT,CSARDTLGTEAFF
TRBD1,many,TRBV6-5,TRBJ1-1,TGTGCCAGCAAACTACAGGGGGCGGGTGAAGCTTTCTTT,CASKLQGAGEAFF
-,-,TRBV14,TRBJ1-2,TGTGCCAGCAGCCAAGGTCGCGCAGGGACACCCTATGGCTACACCTTC,CASSQGRAGTPYGYTF
-,-,TRBV7-2,TRBJ2-7,TGTGCCAGCAGCTTAGGGGTCAGAGACTACGAGCAGTACTTC,CASSLGVRDYEQYF
-,-,TRBV20-1,TRBJ1-1,TGCAGTGCTAGAGGGGACATCGGGAGTACTGAAGCTTTCTTT,CSARGDIGSTEAFF
TRBD1,-,TRBV4-3,TRBJ2-3,TGCGCCAGCAGCCAAGTCTCGCCGCAGGGGGCGTTAGATACGCAGTATTTT,CASSQVSPQGALDTQYF
-,-,TRBV2,TRBJ2-5,TGTGCCAGCACAGGTCAGGGGACATTAGGGGAGACCCAGTACTTC,CASTGQGTLGETQYF
-,many,TRBV29-1,TRBJ2-5,TGCAGCGTTGAAGCTAGTGAGACCCAGTACTTC,CSVEASETQYF